This T cell receptor (beta chain) comes out of a study of radiotherapy plus CTLA-4 blockade in lung cancer. Findings of the study overall: According to reports, early shifts in blood T cell clones, alongside interferon-beta, forecast response most accurately.

A word on this clone: Its antigen is unknown.

The length of the CDR3 is 13 residues. The germline V gene encodes CDR1 MNHEY and CDR2 SVGAGI. V lost 2 bases to trimming and J lost 6 bases; unmatched junction nucleotides: 2. TCRdb's table, derived via immunoSEQ multiplex PCR, lists solely in-frame clones and lacks some. The table shows approximately 110,000 clones, with more than 65% occurring only once. This material consisted of peripheral blood, taken from a patient treated with radiotherapy plus ipilimumab. The sequence derives from a human donor with non-small cell lung cancer that progressed on radiotherapy plus ipilimumab. Some clones in this sample may be carry-over from other donors' samples. The rearrangement links TRBV6-5 to TRBJ2-5, with 8 nucleotides matching TRBD1. This chain's CDR3 is CASSYPGGQTQYF. The DNA of the CDR3 is TGTGCCAGCAGTTACCCAGGGGGCCAGACCCAGTACTTC.